The rows below give T cell receptor beta chains drawn from one sample of a study of blood T cell repertoires in COVID-19. Some clones are missing from TCRdb's copy, which holds only in-frame ones; the method was immunoSEQ multiplex PCR. This table holds 300,000 to 400,000 clones, about nine tenths found once. The sample was peripheral blood. These receptors came from a woman in her sixties or seventies with COVID-19, enrolled during active disease. Both conserved end residues are part of each CDR3. Fields, in order: clone size, V gene, J gene, D gene, CDR3 DNA, CDR3 protein. The D gene is left open where the match is weak. Clone size appears in some rows only: once, few, many, or a class for an expanded clone.

>NA|TRBV5-1|TRBJ1-3|NA
TGCGCCAGCAGCTTTGGGGCAACTGGAAACACCATATATTTT
CASSFGATGNTIYF
>NA|TRBV2|TRBJ2-7|NA
TGTGCCAGCAGTGAATTGCGGGGGCCAACCTACGAGCAGTACTTC
CASSELRGPTYEQYF
>NA|TRBV11-1|TRBJ1-6|NA
TGTGCCAGCAGCTTAGGTGCCCGGGGTAATTCACCCCTCCACTTT
CASSLGARGNSPLHF
>NA|TRBV24-1|TRBJ2-1|TRBD2
TGTGCCACCTCCGGGCGACTACCGGGCGGGGGGATCAATGAGCAGTTCTTC
CATSGRLPGGGINEQFF
>NA|TRBV30|TRBJ1-2|NA
TGTGCCTGGAGTCTAGGGGGGGAGAGCTACACCTTC
CAWSLGGESYTF
>NA|TRBV10-1|TRBJ2-7|NA
TGCGCCAGCAGTCGAGACTTGCTCCAGAGGGAGCAGTACTTC
CASSRDLLQREQYF
>NA|TRBV19|TRBJ1-3|TRBD1
TGTGCCAGTAGTATCCCGACAGGGGGCAAAGGAAACACCATATATTTT
CASSIPTGGKGNTIYF
>once|TRBV4-2|TRBJ2-7|NA
TGTGCCAGCAGCCAAGATTTCGACGGACACCGGTACTTC
CASSQDFDGHRYF
>NA|TRBV5-1|TRBJ2-7|TRBD1
TGCGCCAGCAGCTGGGGACAGGGGGCGACGAGCGAGCAGTACTTC
CASSWGQGATSEQYF
>NA|TRBV28|TRBJ1-3|TRBD1
TGTGCCAGCAGTTTTCAACAGGGGGTAGGGGGAAACACCATATATTTT
CASSFQQGVGGNTIYF
>NA|TRBV2|TRBJ1-1|TRBD1
TGTGCCAGCAGTGGAGTAGGGGGCCCAAACACTGAAGCTTTCTTT
CASSGVGGPNTEAFF
>NA|TRBV6-5|TRBJ1-2|NA
TGTGCCAGCAGTTACGAGCGGGACTATGGCTACACCTTC
CASSYERDYGYTF
>once|TRBV4-1|TRBJ2-4|TRBD1
TGCGCCAGCAGCCTCGGGACAGGAGGAATCGCCTTCAAAAACATTCAGTACTTC
CASSLGTGGIAFKNIQYF
>NA|TRBV27|TRBJ1-5|TRBD1
TGTGCCAGCAGTTTATTCGGGCAGGGGGATTTACAGCCCCAGCATTTT
CASSLFGQGDLQPQHF
>NA|TRBV28|TRBJ2-7|NA
TGTGCCAGCAGCCTCGAGTCCTACGAGCAGTACTTC
CASSLESYEQYF
>NA|TRBV19|TRBJ1-2|TRBD1
TGTGCCAGTTACACAGGGGCCTATGGCTACACCTTC
CASYTGAYGYTF
>NA|TRBV9|TRBJ2-5|TRBD1
TGTGCCAGCAGCGAGATAGCCGGGACAGGGGCCCAGTACTTC
CASSEIAGTGAQYF
>NA|TRBV7-2|TRBJ1-1|NA
TGTGCCAGCAGCTTAGGAAGGGGTAACACTGAAGCTTTCTTT
CASSLGRGNTEAFF
>NA|TRBV5-1|TRBJ1-1|TRBD1
TGCGCCAGCAGCCCTGGACAGGACACTGAAGCTTTCTTT
CASSPGQDTEAFF
>NA|TRBV18|TRBJ1-6|TRBD1
TGTGCCAGCTCAACGGGACAGGGGTTCAATAATTCACCCCTCCACTTT
CASSTGQGFNNSPLHF
>NA|TRBV6-6|TRBJ2-5|NA
TGTGCCAGCAGTTCGACTGAGGAGACCCAGTACTTC
CASSSTEETQYF
>NA|TRBV5-6|TRBJ2-1|NA
TGTGCCAGCAGCTTGGTAGGGGTGGGGCATGAGCAGTTCTTC
CASSLVGVGHEQFF
>NA|TRBV11-3|TRBJ2-3|NA
TGTGCCAGCAGCTTAGGGGCAGGGAAAGGAGATACGCAGTATTTT
CASSLGAGKGDTQYF
>NA|TRBV5-1|TRBJ2-5|NA
TGCGCCAGCAGCTTGGAGGGGGGGAGACAAGAGACCCAGTACTTC
CASSLEGGRQETQYF
>few|TRBV19|TRBJ1-5|TRBD1
TGTGCCAGTAGTATAGAAGTACAGGGGATAAATCAGCCCCAGCATTTT
CASSIEVQGINQPQHF
>NA|TRBV27|TRBJ2-7|NA
TGTGCCAGCAGTTCCGTCCAGGGTCTCGAGCAGTACTTC
CASSSVQGLEQYF
>NA|TRBV2|TRBJ2-7|NA
TGTGCCAGCAGTGAAGGCGGCTACTACTACGAGCAGTACTTC
CASSEGGYYYEQYF
>once|TRBV6-5|TRBJ1-5|NA
TGTGCCAGCCGCGGGACCAATCAGCCCCAGCATTTT
CASRGTNQPQHF
>NA|TRBV6-5|TRBJ2-7|NA
TGTGCCAGCAGTTACGGGGCGATGACCTACGAGCAGTACTTC
CASSYGAMTYEQYF
>NA|TRBV5-1|TRBJ2-7|NA
TGCGCCAGCAGCTTGACAGACACCTACGAGCAGTACTTC
CASSLTDTYEQYF
>NA|TRBV19|TRBJ2-7|TRBD1
TGTGCCAGTAGTACCCAGGGACAGGGATTCGACGAGCAGTACTTC
CASSTQGQGFDEQYF
>NA|TRBV2|TRBJ1-2|TRBD1
TGTGCCAGCAGTGAGTGGCAGGGGGCTCGTGGCTACACCTTC
CASSEWQGARGYTF
>NA|TRBV6-5|TRBJ2-2|NA
TGTGCCAGCACCCGGGACTGGGCTTTCGGCGGGGAGCTGTTTTTT
CASTRDWAFGGELFF
>NA|TRBV30|TRBJ1-5|NA
TGTGCCTGGAGTTCAACAGGCAATCAGCCCCAGCATTTT
CAWSSTGNQPQHF
>NA|TRBV5-1|TRBJ2-7|NA
TGCGCCAGCAGCTTAGATACAGGGTTCGTCAACGAGCAGTACTTC
CASSLDTGFVNEQYF
>NA|TRBV4-1|TRBJ2-1|TRBD1
TGCGCCAGCAGCCAAGGACCGGGACAGGGAAGCAATGAGCAGTTCTTC
CASSQGPGQGSNEQFF
>NA|TRBV5-4|TRBJ2-7|NA
TGTGCCAGCAGCATCCTGACAGATGCCTACGAGCAGTACTTC
CASSILTDAYEQYF
>NA|TRBV9|TRBJ1-3|NA
TGTGCCAGCAGCGTAGCGGTTGGAAACACCATATATTTT
CASSVAVGNTIYF
>NA|TRBV6-5|TRBJ1-5|TRBD1
TGTGCCAGTTCGGACAGGGACAATCAGCCCCAGCATTTT
CASSDRDNQPQHF
>NA|TRBV3-1/TRBV3-2|TRBJ2-2|NA
TGTGCCAGCAGCCCGAGAGCGAGGAACACCGGGGAGCTGTTTTTT
CASSPRARNTGELFF
>NA|TRBV27|TRBJ2-2|TRBD1
TGTGCCAGCAGTTGGACAGGGACGGGCGGGGAGCTGTTTTTT
CASSWTGTGGELFF
>NA|TRBV4-1|TRBJ2-6|NA
TGCGCCAGCAGCCAAGATATGGCAGGGGCCAACGTCCTGACTTTC
CASSQDMAGANVLTF
>NA|TRBV2|TRBJ1-4|TRBD1
TGTGCCAGCAGTAAGACAGGGGGCGATTTGGAAAAACTGTTTTTT
CASSKTGGDLEKLFF
>NA|TRBV11-2|TRBJ2-3|NA
TGTGCCAGCAGCTTAGACCGGACAGATACGCAGTATTTT
CASSLDRTDTQYF
>NA|TRBV6-1|TRBJ1-6|NA
TGTGCCAGCAGTGCAATTACAGGGATCGCCTATAATTCACCCCTCCACTTT
CASSAITGIAYNSPLHF
>NA|TRBV7-2|TRBJ1-4|NA
TGTGCCAGCAGCTCATCAGGGTACCCCACTGAAAAACTGTTTTTT
CASSSSGYPTEKLFF